This TCR beta chain came from a study of identical twins. General study points: Fewer insertions marked abundant cord blood beta clonotypes; young adult naive trended weakly, memory not at all. Partial confounding of zero-insertion analyses by invariant MAIT and iNKT cells was possible.

Unique molecular identifiers were present on cDNA, and template switching added a universal primer site. Each CDR3 protein gets one entry after TCRdb re-called the 5' RACE reads with MiXCR. The sample has 420,000 or so distinct CDR3 sequences; about a fifth are singletons. J was trimmed by 6 bases and V by 8 bases; bases with no gene match: 9. The CDR3 runs to 15 residues. CDR1 and CDR2 from the germline V gene are MNHEY and SMNVEV (reference sequence). Remarks on this clonotype: Antigen specificity is unknown.

This receptor was identified in a man aged 50 to 59 in good health. The chain is built from TRBV27 and TRBJ1-6; 8 bases map to TRBD1. Material: naive T cells sorted from blood. CDR3 sequence reads: CASRPAGQGNSPLHF. DNA of the CDR3: TGTGCCAGCCGGCCCGCAGGACAGGGTAATTCACCCCTCCACTTT.